The entry below describes one TCR beta chain. Germline loops: CDR1 PRHDT, CDR2 FYEKMQ (reference sequence). CDR3 length: 14 amino acids. With 2 bases removed from V and 7 bases from J, the gap between germline ends came to 12 bases. The sample comes from a study of T cells in Graves' hyperthyroidism and ophthalmopathy. It was approximately 9.7 ml of fresh peripheral blood that supplied the PBMCs. The CDR3 regions of TCR beta were amplified from RNA transcripts. HTBI primers drove first-round RT-PCR of the TCR CDR3. Via MiXCR, TCRdb re-called the multiplex PCR reads, giving one row per CDR3 protein. Of hundreds of thousands of distinct CDR3 sequences listed, approximately 14% are singletons.

Sequenced material: blood. The V call is TRBV13, the J call TRBJ1-5; possibly TRBD1 for D (6 bases). This TCR derives from a woman aged 18-30 years with Graves' hyperthyroidism. The CDR3 DNA is TGTGCCAGCAGCTTAAGGGGGTCCCGACAGCCCCAGCATTTT. Its protein product is CASSLRGSRQPQHF. Combining the CDR3 with reference TRBV13 and TRBJ1-5 gives the whole variable domain AAGVIQSPRHLIKEKRETATLKCYPIPRHDTVYWYQQGPGQDPQFLISFYEKMQSDKGSIPDRFSAQQFSDYHSELNMSSLELGDSALYFCASSLRGSRQPQHFGDGTRLSIL.